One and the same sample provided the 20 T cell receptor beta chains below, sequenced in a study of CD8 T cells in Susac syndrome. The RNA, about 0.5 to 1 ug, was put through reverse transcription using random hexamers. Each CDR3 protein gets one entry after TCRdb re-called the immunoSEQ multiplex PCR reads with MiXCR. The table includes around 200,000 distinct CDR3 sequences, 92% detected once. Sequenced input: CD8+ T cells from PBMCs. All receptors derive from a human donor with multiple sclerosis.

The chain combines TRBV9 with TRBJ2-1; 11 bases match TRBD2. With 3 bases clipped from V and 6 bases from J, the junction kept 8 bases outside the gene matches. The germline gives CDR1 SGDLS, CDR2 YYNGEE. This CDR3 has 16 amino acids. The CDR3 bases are TGTGCCAGCAGCGCAGCACCGGGACTAGCGGCCAATGAGCAGTTCTTC. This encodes CASSAAPGLAANEQFF.

CDR3 in amino acids: CASSQEQWGDTQYF. The CDR3 nucleotides read TGTGCCAGCAGTCAGGAGCAATGGGGAGATACGCAGTATTTT. The chain recombines TRBV6-5 with TRBJ2-3, with D uncertain. CDR1 is MNHEY and CDR2 is SVGAGI in the germline V gene. The CDR3 spans 14 residues. V lost 5 bases, J lost 5 bases, and 14 bases lay in between.

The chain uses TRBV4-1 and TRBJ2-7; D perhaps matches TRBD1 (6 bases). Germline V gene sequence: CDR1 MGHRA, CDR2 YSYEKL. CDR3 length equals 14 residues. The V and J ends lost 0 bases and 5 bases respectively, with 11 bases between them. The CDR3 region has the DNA TGCGCCAGCAGCCAAGACAGGGGCTCGAACGAGCAGTACTTC. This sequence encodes CASSQDRGSNEQYF.

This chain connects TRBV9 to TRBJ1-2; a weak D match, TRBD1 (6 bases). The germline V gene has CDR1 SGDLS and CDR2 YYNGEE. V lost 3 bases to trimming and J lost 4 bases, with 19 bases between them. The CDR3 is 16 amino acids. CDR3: CASSGDRPTNFYGYTF. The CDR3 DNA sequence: TGTGCCAGCAGCGGTGACAGGCCCACGAATTTCTATGGCTACACCTTC.

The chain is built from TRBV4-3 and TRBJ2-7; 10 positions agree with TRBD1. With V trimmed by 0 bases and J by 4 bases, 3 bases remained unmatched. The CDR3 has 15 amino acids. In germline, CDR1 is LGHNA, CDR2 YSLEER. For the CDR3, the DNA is TGCGCCAGCAGCCAAGATCGGGACAGGGGATACGAGCAGTACTTC. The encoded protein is CASSQDRDRGYEQYF.

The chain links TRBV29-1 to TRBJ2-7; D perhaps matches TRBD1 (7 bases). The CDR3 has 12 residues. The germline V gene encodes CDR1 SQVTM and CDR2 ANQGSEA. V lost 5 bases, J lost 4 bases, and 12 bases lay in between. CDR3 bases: TGCAGCGTTAACGCAGGGGGGTACGAGCAGTACTTC. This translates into CSVNAGGYEQYF.

The CDR3 nucleotides read TGTGCCAGCAGCGGCAGGGCACCCGGAAACACCATATATTTT. It encodes CASSGRAPGNTIYF. The J gene is TRBJ1-3, the V gene TRBV3-1, with D possibly matching TRBD1 (5 bases). Trimming stripped 5 bases from V and 4 bases from J, with 12 bases between. This CDR3 has 14 residues. Germline CDR1 and CDR2: LGHDT and YNNKEL (reference sequence).

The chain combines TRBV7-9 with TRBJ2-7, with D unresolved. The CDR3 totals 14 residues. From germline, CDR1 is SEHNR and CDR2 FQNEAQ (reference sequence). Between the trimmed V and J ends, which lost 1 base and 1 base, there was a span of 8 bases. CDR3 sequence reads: CASSLGQASYEQYF. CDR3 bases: TGTGCCAGCAGCTTAGGGCAGGCGTCCTACGAGCAGTACTTC.

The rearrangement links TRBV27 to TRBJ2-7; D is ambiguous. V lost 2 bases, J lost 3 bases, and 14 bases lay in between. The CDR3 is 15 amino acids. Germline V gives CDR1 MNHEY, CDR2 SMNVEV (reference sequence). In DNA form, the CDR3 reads TGTGCCAGCAGTTTAGCGGTACCCAGCGACTACGAGCAGTACTTC. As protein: CASSLAVPSDYEQYF.

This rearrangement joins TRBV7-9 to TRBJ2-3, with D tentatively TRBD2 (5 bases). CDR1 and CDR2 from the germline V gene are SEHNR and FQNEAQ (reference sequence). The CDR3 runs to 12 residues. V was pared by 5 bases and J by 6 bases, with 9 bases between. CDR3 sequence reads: CASSPEADTQYF. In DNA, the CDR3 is TGTGCCAGCAGCCCGGAGGCTGATACGCAGTATTTT.

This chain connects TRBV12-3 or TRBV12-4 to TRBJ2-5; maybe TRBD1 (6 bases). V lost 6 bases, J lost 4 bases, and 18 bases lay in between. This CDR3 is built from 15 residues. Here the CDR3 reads CASRYRVERTETQYF. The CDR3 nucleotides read TGTGCCAGCAGATACAGGGTGGAGAGGACAGAGACCCAGTACTTC.

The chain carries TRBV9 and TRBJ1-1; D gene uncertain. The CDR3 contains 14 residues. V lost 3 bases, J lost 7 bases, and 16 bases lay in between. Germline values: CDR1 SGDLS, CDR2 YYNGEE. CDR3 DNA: TGTGCCAGCAGCGACCGGGCCAGGCAGAGTGAAGCTTTCTTT. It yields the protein CASSDRARQSEAFF.

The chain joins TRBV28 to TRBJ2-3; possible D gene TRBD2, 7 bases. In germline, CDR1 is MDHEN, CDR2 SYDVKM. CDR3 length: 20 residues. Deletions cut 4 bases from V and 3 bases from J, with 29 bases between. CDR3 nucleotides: TGTGCCAGCAGTTCGATCGGTTTGGGGCGGGGGCTGGGAAGGACAGATACGCAGTATTTT. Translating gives CASSSIGLGRGLGRTDTQYF.

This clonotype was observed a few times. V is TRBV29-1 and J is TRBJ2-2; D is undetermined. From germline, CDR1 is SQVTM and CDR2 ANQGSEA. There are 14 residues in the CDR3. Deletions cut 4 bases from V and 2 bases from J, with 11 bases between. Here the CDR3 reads CSVGLGFNTGELFF. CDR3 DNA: TGCAGCGTTGGGCTGGGGTTTAACACCGGGGAGCTGTTTTTT.

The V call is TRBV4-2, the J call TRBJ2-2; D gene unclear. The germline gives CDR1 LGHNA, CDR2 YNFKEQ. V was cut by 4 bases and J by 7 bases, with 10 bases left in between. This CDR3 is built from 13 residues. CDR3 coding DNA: TGTGCCAGCAGCCTCGCGGCGGACGGGGAGCTGTTTTTT. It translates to CASSLAADGELFF.

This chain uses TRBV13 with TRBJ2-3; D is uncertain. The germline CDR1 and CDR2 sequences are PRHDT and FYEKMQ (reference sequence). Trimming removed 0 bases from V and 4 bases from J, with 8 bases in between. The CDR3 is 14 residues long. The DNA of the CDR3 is TGTGCCAGCAGCTTAGGTAGGAACTCAGATACGCAGTATTTT. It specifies CASSLGRNSDTQYF.

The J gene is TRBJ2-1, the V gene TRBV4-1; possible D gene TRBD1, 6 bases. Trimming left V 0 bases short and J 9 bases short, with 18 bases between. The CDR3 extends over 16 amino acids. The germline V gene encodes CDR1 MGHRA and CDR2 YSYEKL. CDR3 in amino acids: CASSQEGFSGAGEQFF. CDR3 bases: TGCGCCAGCAGCCAAGAGGGTTTTTCAGGGGCTGGTGAGCAGTTCTTC.

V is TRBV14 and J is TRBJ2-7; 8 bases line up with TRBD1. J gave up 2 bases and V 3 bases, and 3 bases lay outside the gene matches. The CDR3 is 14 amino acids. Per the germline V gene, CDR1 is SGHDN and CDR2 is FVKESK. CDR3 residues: CASSHTGGAYEQYF. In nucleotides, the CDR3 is TGTGCCAGCAGCCACACAGGGGGAGCCTACGAGCAGTACTTC. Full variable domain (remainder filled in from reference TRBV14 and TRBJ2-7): EAGVTQFPSHSVIEKGQTVTLRCDPISGHDNLYWYRRVMGKEIKFLLHFVKESKQDESGMPNNRFLAERTGGTYSTLKVQPAELEDSGVYFCASSHTGGAYEQYFGPGTRLTVT.

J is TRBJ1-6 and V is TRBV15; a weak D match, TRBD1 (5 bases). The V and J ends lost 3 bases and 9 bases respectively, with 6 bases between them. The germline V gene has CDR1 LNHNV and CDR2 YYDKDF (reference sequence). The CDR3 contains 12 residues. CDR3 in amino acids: CATSRRGSPLHF. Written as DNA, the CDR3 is TGTGCCACCAGCAGGAGGGGTTCACCCCTCCACTTT.

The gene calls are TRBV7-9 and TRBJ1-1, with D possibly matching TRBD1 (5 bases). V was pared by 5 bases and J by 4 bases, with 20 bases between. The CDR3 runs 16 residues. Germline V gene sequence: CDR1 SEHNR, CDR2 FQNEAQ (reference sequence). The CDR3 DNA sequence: TGTGCCAGCAGCCCACAGTTCGGGGCCTGGGGCACTGAAGCTTTCTTT. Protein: CASSPQFGAWGTEAFF.